Reported below is one TCR beta chain. The antigen is undetermined. This sample stems from a study of CD4 T cells in relation to SARS-CoV-2 and coronaviruses. Produced via immunoSEQ multiplex PCR; TCRdb's table is partial and in-frame only. The table has roughly 60,000 clones, 85% to 95% seen once. Germline CDR1 MGHDK, CDR2 SYGVNS. V lost 3 bases and J 6 bases, leaving 16 bases between the germline ends. This CDR3 has 15 residues. Unexposed donor CD4+ T cells date from about 2011-2018, before the COVID-19 pandemic. The study, taken as a whole, reports: Each donor contributed either pre-pandemic or post-infection samples, not both.

Input material: naive CD4+ T cells from PBMCs. The subset is: naive CD4+ T cells isolated by negative enrichment. The sequence came from a human donor in good health. V is TRBV25-1 and J is TRBJ2-3; D uncertain. CDR3 sequence reads: CASSDRLAFFDTQYF. CDR3 DNA sequence: TGTGCCAGCAGTGATCGATTAGCTTTTTTCGATACGCAGTATTTT. Combining the CDR3 with reference TRBV25-1 and TRBJ2-3 gives the whole variable domain EADIYQTPRYLVIGTGKKITLECSQTMGHDKMYWYQQDPGMELHLIHYSYGVNSTEKGDLSSESTVSRIRTEHFPLTLESARPSHTSQYLCASSDRLAFFDTQYFGPGTRLTVL.